The clone carrying this T cell receptor beta chain was picked up a small number of times. MiXCR, run by TCRdb on the 5' RACE reads, gives a single entry per CDR3 protein. This sample yields approximately 550,000 distinct CDR3 sequences, of which about 19% are seen a single time; over 11% belongs to the top ten. This specimen belongs to a study of T cells after yellow fever vaccination. Study at large: Where fractions had low cell numbers, libraries were prepared from them with the SMART-Seq v4 Ultra Low Input RNA kit.

This CDR3 contains 13 residues. Trimming removed 3 bases at V and 13 bases at J, with 13 bases between. This specimen was PBMCs, taken 15 days after the yellow fever booster vaccination. The J gene is TRBJ1-6, the V gene TRBV12-3 or TRBV12-4; no definite D call. This TCR came from a man aged 25-45 years who received the YFV17D yellow fever vaccine. CDR3 sequence reads: CASSLDGLSPLHF. The CDR3 DNA reads as TGTGCCAGCAGTTTGGACGGCCTTTCGCCCCTCCACTTT.